Listed here is a single T cell receptor beta chain. Its specificity is not known. V was cut by 1 base and J by 3 bases, with 6 bases left in between. Germline assignment: CDR1 LNHDA and CDR2 SQIVND (reference sequence). The length of the CDR3 is 13 residues. This entry is derived from a study of cytomegalovirus exposure and HLA in healthy donors. Background on the study: The Caucasian-associated ancestry cluster contained 65% to 85% of the approximately 400 genotyped donors. General study findings and limits: CMV antigen specificity of three CMV-associated chains was confirmed in vitro.

Nominally healthy donors provided the samples, though records likely missed some immune exposures. Vbeta (60) and Jbeta (13) primers were used in the PCR. Some clones are missing from TCRdb's copy, which holds only in-frame ones; the method was immunoSEQ multiplex PCR. The sample yields more than 70,000 clones, 60% to 85% seen once. The receptor was derived from a man aged 25-45 years in good health and CMV-seropositive. The J gene is TRBJ1-1, the V gene TRBV19; TRBD1 might be the D (5 bases). The sequencing sample was made of PBMCs. The CDR3 loop is CASSIAQDTEAFF. The CDR3 DNA reads TGTGCCAGTAGTATAGCACAGGACACTGAAGCTTTCTTT. The variable domain in full, with the rest retrieved from reference TRBV19 and TRBJ1-1, is DGGITQSPKYLFRKEGQNVTLSCEQNLNHDAMYWYRQDPGQGLRLIYYSQIVNDFQKGDIAEGYSVSREKKESFPLTVTSAQKNPTAFYLCASSIAQDTEAFFGQGTRLTVV.